Listed below are T cell receptor beta chains from one sample, sequenced in a study of shared clonotypes between healthy human individuals. Sequencing used immunoSEQ multiplex PCR; TCRdb keeps in-frame clones, though not all of them. This repertoire shows around 1.5 million clones, roughly 98% found once; its top ten account for around 0.47%. Input material: naive CD4+ T cells sorted from blood. These receptors all stem from a man aged 30-40 years in good health. Each CDR3 is given with its conserved first and last residue. D genes are given only for firm matches.

V gene	J gene	D gene	CDR3 DNA	CDR3 protein
TRBV9	TRBJ2-1	.	TGTGCCAGCAGCGTTCAGGCAACCTACAATGAGCAGTTCTTC	CASSVQATYNEQFF
TRBV9	TRBJ2-5	.	TGTGCCAGCAGCGCGGCTGGGGCAGGCAAATTAGAGACCCAGTACTTC	CASSAAGAGKLETQYF
TRBV6-1	TRBJ2-1	.	TGTGCCAGCAGTGAAGCGGCACCGGGTAGTCATGAGCAGTTCTTC	CASSEAAPGSHEQFF
TRBV5-5	TRBJ1-1	TRBD1	TGTGCCAGCAGCCACGGAGGACAGGGATGGACTGAAGCTTTCTTT	CASSHGGQGWTEAFF
TRBV11-2	TRBJ2-1	.	TGTGCCAGCAGCCGCGAAAGACTAGGTGCGTACAATGAGCAGTTCTTC	CASSRERLGAYNEQFF
TRBV28	TRBJ2-7	.	TGTGCCAGCAGGATTTCCAGGGCACCCTACGAGCAGTACTTC	CASRISRAPYEQYF
TRBV11-3	TRBJ2-1	TRBD1	TGTGCCAGCAGCTTAGGAGGGACAGGGTTTAGCAATGAGCAGTTCTTC	CASSLGGTGFSNEQFF
TRBV11-1	TRBJ1-1	.	TGTGCCAGCAGCTTAGGGAGCGTCGGGGATGAAGCTTTCTTT	CASSLGSVGDEAFF
TRBV5-1	TRBJ1-4	.	TGCGCCAGCAGTCGGGAGTCAACTAATGAAAAACTGTTTTTT	CASSRESTNEKLFF
TRBV2	TRBJ2-3	.	TGTGCCAGCGCGGGGACAGATACGCAGTATTTT	CASAGTDTQYF
TRBV18	TRBJ2-2	TRBD1	TGTGCCAGCGGACAGGTCGACACCGGGGAGCTGTTTTTT	CASGQVDTGELFF
TRBV5-3	TRBJ1-5	.	TGTGCCAGAAGCCCACCCCTTAGAGGCAGGGCCATTGGCAATCAGCCCCAGCATTTT	CARSPPLRGRAIGNQPQHF
TRBV9	TRBJ2-6	.	TGTGCCAGCTCTCTCCAAGAGGACACACGTCTATCTGGGGCCAACGTCCTGACTTTC	CASSLQEDTRLSGANVLTF
TRBV18	TRBJ2-5	.	TGTGCCAGCTCACCTGCGGGACAGAAACAAGAGACCCAGTACTTC	CASSPAGQKQETQYF
TRBV12-5	TRBJ1-1	TRBD1	TGTGCTAGTGGTTGGGGGACGGACAGGGCCAACACTGAAGCTTTCTTT	CASGWGTDRANTEAFF
TRBV10-3	TRBJ1-5	TRBD1	TGTGCCATCAGTGAAATTGGGACAGGACTCAACAATCAGCCCCAGCATTTT	CAISEIGTGLNNQPQHF
TRBV28	TRBJ1-2	.	TGTGCCAGCAGTGCCGACGGCCATTATGGCTACACCTTC	CASSADGHYGYTF